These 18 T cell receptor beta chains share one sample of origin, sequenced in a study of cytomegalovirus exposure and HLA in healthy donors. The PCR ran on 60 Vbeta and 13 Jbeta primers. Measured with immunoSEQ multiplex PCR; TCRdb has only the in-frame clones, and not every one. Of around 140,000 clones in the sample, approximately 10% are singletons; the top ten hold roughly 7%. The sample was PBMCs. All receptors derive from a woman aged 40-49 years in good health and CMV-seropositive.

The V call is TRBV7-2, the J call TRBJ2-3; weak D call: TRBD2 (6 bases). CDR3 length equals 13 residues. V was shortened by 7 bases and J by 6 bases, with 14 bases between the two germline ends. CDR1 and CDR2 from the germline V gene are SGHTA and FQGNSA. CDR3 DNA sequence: TGTGCCAGCAACTCGCTAGCGTACGATACGCAGTATTTT. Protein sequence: CASNSLAYDTQYF.

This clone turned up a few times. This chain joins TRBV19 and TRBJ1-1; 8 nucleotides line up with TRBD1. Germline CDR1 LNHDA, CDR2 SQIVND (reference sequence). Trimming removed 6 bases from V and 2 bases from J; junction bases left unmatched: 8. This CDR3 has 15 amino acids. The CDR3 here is CASRTPGQANTEAFF. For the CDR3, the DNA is TGTGCCAGTAGGACCCCGGGACAGGCAAACACTGAAGCTTTCTTT.

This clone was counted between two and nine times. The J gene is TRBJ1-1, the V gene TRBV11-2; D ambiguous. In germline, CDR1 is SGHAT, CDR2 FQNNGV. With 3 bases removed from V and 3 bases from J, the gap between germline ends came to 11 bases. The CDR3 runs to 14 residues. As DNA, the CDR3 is TGTGCCAGCAGCTTTTTAGGACTGGACACTGAAGCTTTCTTT. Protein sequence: CASSFLGLDTEAFF.

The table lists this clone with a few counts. CDR3 in amino acids: CASSLGQRTNTEAFF. The CDR3 DNA reads TGTGCCAGCAGCTTGGGACAGAGAACCAACACTGAAGCTTTCTTT. This chain uses TRBV7-2 with TRBJ1-1, with 7 bases matching TRBD1. Germline V gene sequence: CDR1 SGHTA, CDR2 FQGNSA. V was clipped by 3 bases and J by 2 bases; unmatched bases: 6. The CDR3 loop spans 15 amino acids.

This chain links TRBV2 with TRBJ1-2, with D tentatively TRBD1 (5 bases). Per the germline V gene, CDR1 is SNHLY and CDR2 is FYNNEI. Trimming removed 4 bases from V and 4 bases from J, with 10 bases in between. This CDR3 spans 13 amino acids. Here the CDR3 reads CASSVTELYGYTF. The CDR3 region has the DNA TGTGCCAGCAGTGTGACAGAGCTCTATGGCTACACCTTC.

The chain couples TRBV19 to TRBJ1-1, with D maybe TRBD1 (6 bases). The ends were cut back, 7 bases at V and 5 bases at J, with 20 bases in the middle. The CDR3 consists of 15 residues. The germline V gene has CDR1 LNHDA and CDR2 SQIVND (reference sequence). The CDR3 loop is CASNTRGGAGTEAFF. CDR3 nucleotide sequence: TGTGCCAGTAATACCCGGGGGGGGGCGGGAACTGAAGCTTTCTTT.

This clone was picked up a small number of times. The CDR3 nucleotides are TGCGCCAGCAGCTTGGATGTGGGACAGGGGGTGGATGGCTACACCTTC. It translates to CASSLDVGQGVDGYTF. V gene TRBV5-1 combines with J gene TRBJ1-2, with 11 bases fitting TRBD1. J gave up 6 bases and V 0 bases, and 7 bases lay outside the gene matches. The CDR3 is made up of 16 amino acids. From germline, CDR1 is SGHRS and CDR2 YFSETQ.

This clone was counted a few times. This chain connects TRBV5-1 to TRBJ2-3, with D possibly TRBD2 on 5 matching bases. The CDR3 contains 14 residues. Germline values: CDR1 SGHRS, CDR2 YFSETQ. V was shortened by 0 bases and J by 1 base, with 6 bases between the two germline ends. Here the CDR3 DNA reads TGCGCCAGCAGCTTGGGGACTCGCACAGATACGCAGTATTTT. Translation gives CASSLGTRTDTQYF.

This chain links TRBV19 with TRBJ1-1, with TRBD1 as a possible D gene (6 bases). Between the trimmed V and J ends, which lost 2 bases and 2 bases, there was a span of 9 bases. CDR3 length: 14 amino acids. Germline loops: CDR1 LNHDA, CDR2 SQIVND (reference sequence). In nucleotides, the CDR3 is TGTGCCAGTAGTATACGGACAGTTAACACTGAAGCTTTCTTT. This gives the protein CASSIRTVNTEAFF. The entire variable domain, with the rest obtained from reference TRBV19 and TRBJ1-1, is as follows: DGGITQSPKYLFRKEGQNVTLSCEQNLNHDAMYWYRQDPGQGLRLIYYSQIVNDFQKGDIAEGYSVSREKKESFPLTVTSAQKNPTAFYLCASSIRTVNTEAFFGQGTRLTVV.

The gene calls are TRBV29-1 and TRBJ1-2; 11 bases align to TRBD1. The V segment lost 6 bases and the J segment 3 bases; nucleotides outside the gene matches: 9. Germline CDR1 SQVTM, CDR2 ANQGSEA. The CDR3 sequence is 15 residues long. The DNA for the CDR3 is TGCAGCGTGAGGCGGACAGGGGGCGAGGACTATGGCTACACCTTC. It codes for CSVRRTGGEDYGYTF.

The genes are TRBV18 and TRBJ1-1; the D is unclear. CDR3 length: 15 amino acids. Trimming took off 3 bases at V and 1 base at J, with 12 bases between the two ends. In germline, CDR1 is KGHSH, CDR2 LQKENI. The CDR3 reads CASSPKTQKNTEAFF. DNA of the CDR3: TGTGCCAGCTCACCCAAAACACAGAAGAACACTGAAGCTTTCTTT.

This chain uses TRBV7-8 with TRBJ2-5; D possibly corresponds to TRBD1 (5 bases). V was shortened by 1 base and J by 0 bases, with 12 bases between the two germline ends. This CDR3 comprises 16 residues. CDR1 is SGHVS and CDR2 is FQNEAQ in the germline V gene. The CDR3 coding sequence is TGTGCCAGCAGCTTAGGTGTCCAGGGTTACCAAGAGACCCAGTACTTC. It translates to CASSLGVQGYQETQYF.

CDR3 in DNA: TGCGCCAGCAGCCGCAGGGGGCCCTACGAGCAGTACTTC. This sequence encodes CASSRRGPYEQYF. The rearrangement uses TRBV5-1 and TRBJ2-7, with TRBD1 matching over 8 bases. Germline loops: CDR1 SGHRS, CDR2 YFSETQ. The CDR3 runs to 13 residues. Trimming took 4 bases from V and 2 from J; bases not matched to a gene: 2.

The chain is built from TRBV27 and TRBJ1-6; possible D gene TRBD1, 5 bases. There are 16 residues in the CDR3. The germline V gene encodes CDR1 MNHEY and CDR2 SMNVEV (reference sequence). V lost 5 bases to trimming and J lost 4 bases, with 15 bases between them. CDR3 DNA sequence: TGTGCCAGCAGTCAAGGGGAGGCAGGTTATAATTCACCCCTCCACTTT. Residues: CASSQGEAGYNSPLHF.

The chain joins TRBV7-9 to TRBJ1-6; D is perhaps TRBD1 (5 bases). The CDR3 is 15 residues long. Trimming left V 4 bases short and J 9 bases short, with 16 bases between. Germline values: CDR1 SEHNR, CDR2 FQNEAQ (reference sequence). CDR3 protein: CASSSGGAGSSPLHF. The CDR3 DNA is TGTGCCAGCAGCTCGGGGGGAGCAGGGAGTTCACCCCTCCACTTT.

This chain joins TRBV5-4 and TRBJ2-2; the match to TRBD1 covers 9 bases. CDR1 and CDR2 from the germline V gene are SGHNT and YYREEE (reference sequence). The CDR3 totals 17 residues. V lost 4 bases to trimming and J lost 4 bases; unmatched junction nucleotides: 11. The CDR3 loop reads CASSPPGQGVGTGELFF. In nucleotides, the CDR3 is TGTGCCAGCAGCCCGCCGGGACAGGGCGTTGGCACCGGGGAGCTGTTTTTT.

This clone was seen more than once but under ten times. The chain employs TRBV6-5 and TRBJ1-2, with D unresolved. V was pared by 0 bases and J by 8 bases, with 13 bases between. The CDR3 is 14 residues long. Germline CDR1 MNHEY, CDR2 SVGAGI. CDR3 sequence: CASSYSEGTGGYTF. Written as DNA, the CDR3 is TGTGCCAGCAGTTACTCAGAGGGAACGGGGGGCTACACCTTC.

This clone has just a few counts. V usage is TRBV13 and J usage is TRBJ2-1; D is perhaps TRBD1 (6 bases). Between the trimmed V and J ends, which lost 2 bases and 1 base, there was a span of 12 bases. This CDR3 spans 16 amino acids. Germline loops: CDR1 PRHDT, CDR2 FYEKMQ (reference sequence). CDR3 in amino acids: CASSLLTGQSYNEQFF. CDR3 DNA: TGTGCCAGCAGCTTATTAACAGGGCAATCCTACAATGAGCAGTTCTTC.